The clone carrying this TCR beta chain was counted between two and nine times. The data were taken from a study of cytomegalovirus exposure and HLA in healthy donors. It was with 60 Vbeta and 13 Jbeta primers that the PCR ran. Method: immunoSEQ multiplex PCR; TCRdb's copy keeps in-frame clones and lacks some. The table has some 180,000 clones, just over 75% seen once. The specimen sequenced was PBMCs. This TCR came from a young man in good health and CMV-seronegative.

CDR3 sequence: CASRRTSGSTDTQYF. The DNA for the CDR3 is TGTGCCAGCAGGCGGACTAGCGGAAGCACAGATACGCAGTATTTT. The chain recombines TRBV4-2 with TRBJ2-3, with TRBD2 matching over 10 bases. This CDR3 has 15 amino acids. Looked up from germline, CDR1 is LGHNA and CDR2 is YNFKEQ. V trimming: 6 bases; J trimming: 0 bases; junction bases outside the gene matches: 3.